These T cell receptor beta chains were read from a single sample in a study of OX40 agonist ivuxolimab in advanced cancers. Generated by immunoSEQ multiplex PCR, the TCRdb table keeps only in-frame clones and is missing some. The table shows tens of thousands of clones, with less than 90% occurring only once. The specimen comprised CD4+ or CD8+ T cells sorted from blood, sampled in a trial of the OX40 agonist ivuxolimab. These receptor sequences come from an adult with an advanced solid tumor such as melanoma, head and neck, liver or kidney cancer. Each CDR3 is given with its conserved first and last residue. The D gene is left open where the match is weak. Where a row states a size, it is once, few, many or the class of an expanded clone; other rows omit it.

CDR3 protein: CAWSFGYNEKLFF
CDR3 DNA: TGTGCCTGGAGTTTTGGCTATAATGAAAAACTGTTTTTT
clone size: .
D gene: .
J gene: TRBJ1-4
V gene: TRBV30

CDR3 protein: CASSYSGAGAKNIQYF
CDR3 DNA: TGTGCCAGCAGTTACTCGGGTGCGGGGGCCAAAAACATTCAGTACTTC
clone size: .
D gene: .
J gene: TRBJ2-4
V gene: TRBV6-5

CDR3 protein: CASTPGGNQETQYF
CDR3 DNA: TGTGCCAGCACCCCTGGGGGGAACCAAGAGACCCAGTACTTC
clone size: .
D gene: .
J gene: TRBJ2-5
V gene: TRBV28

CDR3 protein: CASSAEGTEAFF
CDR3 DNA: TGTGCCAGCAGTGCTGAGGGCACTGAAGCTTTCTTT
clone size: .
D gene: .
J gene: TRBJ1-1
V gene: TRBV6-4

CDR3 protein: CASSLAGAMNTEAFF
CDR3 DNA: TGTGCCAGCAGCTTAGCTGGGGCTATGAACACTGAAGCTTTCTTT
clone size: .
D gene: .
J gene: TRBJ1-1
V gene: TRBV7-9

CDR3 protein: CATSRGATNEKLFF
CDR3 DNA: TGTGCCACGTCTCGCGGGGCAACTAATGAAAAACTGTTTTTT
clone size: .
D gene: .
J gene: TRBJ1-4
V gene: TRBV25-1

CDR3 protein: CAITPERGTEAFF
CDR3 DNA: TGTGCCATCACTCCTGAGAGGGGTACTGAAGCTTTCTTT
clone size: .
D gene: .
J gene: TRBJ1-1
V gene: TRBV10-3

CDR3 protein: CASSSPGQDHGYTF
CDR3 DNA: TGTGCCAGCAGCTCCCCGGGACAGGACCATGGCTACACCTTC
clone size: .
D gene: TRBD1
J gene: TRBJ1-2
V gene: TRBV5-6

CDR3 protein: CASSPGSGGSYEQYF
CDR3 DNA: TGTGCCAGCTCACCCGGTAGCGGGGGGTCCTACGAGCAGTACTTC
clone size: .
D gene: TRBD2
J gene: TRBJ2-7
V gene: TRBV18

CDR3 protein: CASSQYENQGDYTF
CDR3 DNA: TGTGCCAGCAGCCAATACGAGAACCAGGGTGACTACACCTTC
clone size: .
D gene: .
J gene: TRBJ1-2
V gene: TRBV6-1

CDR3 protein: CASSLAGGNVDTQYF
CDR3 DNA: TGTGCCAGCAGCTTGGCGGGGGGGAACGTAGATACGCAGTATTTT
clone size: .
D gene: TRBD2
J gene: TRBJ2-3
V gene: TRBV5-5

CDR3 protein: CASSSQGALDPEAFF
CDR3 DNA: TGTGCCAGCAGCTCACAGGGGGCACTGGATCCTGAAGCTTTCTTT
clone size: .
D gene: TRBD1
J gene: TRBJ1-1
V gene: TRBV7-2

CDR3 protein: CASSFPPDSNNSPLHF
CDR3 DNA: TGTGCCAGCAGCTTTCCCCCTGACAGTAATAATTCACCCCTCCACTTT
clone size: .
D gene: .
J gene: TRBJ1-6
V gene: TRBV5-8

CDR3 protein: CAWNPWPFDSPLHF
CDR3 DNA: TGTGCCTGGAATCCCTGGCCTTTCGATTCACCCCTCCACTTT
clone size: .
D gene: .
J gene: TRBJ1-6
V gene: TRBV30

CDR3 protein: CASSFGRGGKTQYF
CDR3 DNA: TGTGCCAGCAGTTTCGGCAGGGGAGGGAAGACCCAGTACTTC
clone size: .
D gene: .
J gene: TRBJ2-5
V gene: TRBV27

CDR3 protein: CASSLDPGWDTEAFF
CDR3 DNA: TGTGCCAGCAGCTTAGATCCTGGGTGGGACACTGAAGCTTTCTTT
clone size: .
D gene: .
J gene: TRBJ1-1
V gene: TRBV11-2

CDR3 protein: CASSLGGTSNQPQHF
CDR3 DNA: TGCGCCAGCAGCTTGGGGGGGACCAGCAATCAGCCCCAGCATTTT
clone size: .
D gene: .
J gene: TRBJ1-5
V gene: TRBV5-1

CDR3 protein: CASSLPETSNYGYTF
CDR3 DNA: TGTGCCAGCAGCTTGCCAGAGACATCTAACTATGGCTACACCTTC
clone size: .
D gene: .
J gene: TRBJ1-2
V gene: TRBV5-4

CDR3 protein: CASSQWRNEKLFF
CDR3 DNA: TGCGCCAGCAGCCAGTGGAGAAATGAAAAACTGTTTTTT
clone size: .
D gene: .
J gene: TRBJ1-4
V gene: TRBV4-1

CDR3 protein: CASSRGQSSYEQYF
CDR3 DNA: TGTGCCAGCAGCCGGGGACAGAGCTCCTACGAGCAGTACTTC
clone size: once
D gene: TRBD1
J gene: TRBJ2-7
V gene: TRBV11-3

CDR3 protein: CASTRTGMNTEAFF
CDR3 DNA: TGTGCCAGCACCCGGACAGGCATGAACACTGAAGCTTTCTTT
clone size: .
D gene: TRBD1
J gene: TRBJ1-1
V gene: TRBV11-1

CDR3 protein: CASSLKWGGKADTQYF
CDR3 DNA: TGTGCCAGCAGCTTGAAGTGGGGGGGCAAGGCAGATACGCAGTATTTT
clone size: .
D gene: .
J gene: TRBJ2-3
V gene: TRBV5-4

CDR3 protein: CASSETEDTEAFF
CDR3 DNA: TGTGCCAGCTCAGAGACAGAGGACACTGAAGCTTTCTTT
clone size: .
D gene: .
J gene: TRBJ1-1
V gene: TRBV18

CDR3 protein: CAGLLAGGDTQYF
CDR3 DNA: TGTGCCGGATTACTAGCTGGGGGAGATACGCAGTATTTT
clone size: .
D gene: .
J gene: TRBJ2-3
V gene: TRBV6-1

CDR3 protein: CASSLALGSYTGELFF
CDR3 DNA: TGTGCCAGCAGCTTAGCGCTAGGCAGTTACACCGGGGAGCTGTTTTTT
clone size: .
D gene: .
J gene: TRBJ2-2
V gene: TRBV7-9

CDR3 protein: CASSAYIPGTSHLRDTQYF
CDR3 DNA: TGTGCCAGCAGCGCCTACATTCCCGGGACAAGCCACCTTAGGGATACGCAGTATTTT
clone size: .
D gene: .
J gene: TRBJ2-3
V gene: TRBV21-1

CDR3 protein: CASSLGGANEQFF
CDR3 DNA: TGTGCCAGCAGCTTAGGGGGGGCCAATGAGCAGTTCTTC
clone size: .
D gene: .
J gene: TRBJ2-1
V gene: TRBV7-3

CDR3 protein: CASSDPHGTTNEKLFF
CDR3 DNA: TGTGCCAGCAGTGATCCCCACGGTACAACTAATGAAAAACTGTTTTTT
clone size: .
D gene: .
J gene: TRBJ1-4
V gene: TRBV2

CDR3 protein: CASRPTSGGNNEQFF
CDR3 DNA: TGCGCCAGCAGACCAACTAGCGGGGGGAACAATGAGCAGTTCTTC
clone size: .
D gene: TRBD2
J gene: TRBJ2-1
V gene: TRBV5-1

CDR3 protein: CASSQALAGSYEQYF
CDR3 DNA: TGTGCCAGCAGCCAAGCACTAGCGGGGAGCTACGAGCAGTACTTC
clone size: .
D gene: TRBD2
J gene: TRBJ2-7
V gene: TRBV14